This T cell receptor (beta chain) is drawn from a study of blood T cell repertoires in COVID-19. Here immunoSEQ multiplex PCR was the method, and the copy in TCRdb shows in-frame clones only, minus some. The data show a few hundred thousand clones, roughly 90% seen once. Germline CDR1 reads SGHNT; CDR2 reads YYREEE (reference sequence). The CDR3 covers 14 residues. V was trimmed by 0 bases and J by 6 bases, leaving 9 bases between them. Sequencing used PBMCs or T cells enriched from blood (not recorded which). The clonotype originates from a woman in her twenties or thirties who had recovered from COVID-19. This chain links TRBV5-4 with TRBJ2-2; D is perhaps TRBD2 (6 bases). The CDR3 DNA follows: TGTGCCAGCAGCTTGGGGGGGGTAGCCGGGGAGCTGTTTTTT. Translation gives CASSLGGVAGELFF.